The 24 T cell receptor beta chains below all came from one sample that was sequenced in a study of OX40 agonist ivuxolimab in advanced cancers. Using immunoSEQ multiplex PCR, the repertoire was profiled, and TCRdb retains in-frame clones only, with some absent. The repertoire consists of 42,000 or so clones, with 80% to 90% occurring once and the leading ten covering around 40%. The material sequenced was CD4+ or CD8+ T cells sorted from blood, taken in a trial of the OX40 agonist ivuxolimab. The receptors here all came from an adult with an advanced solid tumor such as melanoma, head and neck, liver or kidney cancer.

The chain links TRBV5-4 to TRBJ1-2; D not resolved. In germline, CDR1 is SGHNT, CDR2 YYREEE (reference sequence). The CDR3 spans 11 residues. V dropped 2 bases and J dropped 2 bases, with 1 base sitting between them. For the CDR3, the DNA is TGTGCCAGCAGCTTAAACTATGGCTACACCTTC. It specifies CASSLNYGYTF.

J is TRBJ2-1 and V is TRBV29-1; no reliable D call. CDR3 length: 11 residues. Germline V gene sequence: CDR1 SQVTM, CDR2 ANQGSEA. V lost 4 bases and J lost 8, with 9 bases in between. The CDR3: CSVVSGDEQFF. CDR3 sequence (DNA): TGCAGCGTTGTTTCGGGCGATGAGCAGTTCTTC.

The rearrangement joins TRBV21-1 to TRBJ2-6. TRBV21-1 is described as a pseudogene. The CDR3 has 19 residues. The CDR3 DNA sequence: TGTGCCAGCAGCAAATCCTCGGCCGCCCCCAGTTCTGGGGCCAACGTCCTGACTTTC. Its protein is CASSKSSAAPSSGANVLTF.

The chain couples TRBV11-2 to TRBJ2-7, with D possibly being TRBD1 (6 bases). V was shortened by 5 bases and J by 8 bases, with 16 bases between the two germline ends. The CDR3 is made up of 13 amino acids. Germline V gene lookup returns CDR1 SGHAT and CDR2 FQNNGV. The CDR3 is CASSPQNRDKQYF. In nucleotides, the CDR3 is TGTGCCAGCAGCCCTCAGAACAGGGATAAGCAGTACTTC.

This clone was detected only once. The rearrangement links TRBV11-2 to TRBJ2-2, with 7 bases matching TRBD1. Germline CDR1 is SGHAT and CDR2 is FQNNGV. Trimming removed 5 bases from V and 1 base from J; junction bases left unmatched: 1. The CDR3 is 14 amino acids. The CDR3 sequence is CASSRDRNTGELFF. In DNA form, the CDR3 reads TGTGCCAGCAGCAGGGACAGGAACACCGGGGAGCTGTTTTTT.

The chain uses TRBV11-2 and TRBJ2-7, with a weak D call TRBD1 (6 bases). Trimming pared 5 bases from V and 5 bases from J, leaving 10 bases between. This CDR3 has 12 amino acids. Germline values: CDR1 SGHAT, CDR2 FQNNGV. The CDR3 DNA is TGTGCCAGCAGCGACTACAGGGACGAGCAGTACTTC. Its protein is CASSDYRDEQYF.

This clone was detected once. This rearrangement joins TRBV7-3 to TRBJ1-6; D not resolved. Germline values: CDR1 SGHTA, CDR2 FQGTGA. The CDR3 length is 16 residues. V was pared by 4 bases and J by 2 bases, with 12 bases between. The CDR3 DNA is TGTGCCAGCAGCTCGGTGACGGAGCCCTATAATTCACCCCTCCACTTT. Translating it yields CASSSVTEPYNSPLHF. The full variable domain, rest sourced from reference TRBV7-3 and TRBJ1-6, is GAGVSQTPSNKVTEKGKYVELRCDPISGHTALYWYRQSLGQGPEFLIYFQGTGAADDSGLPNDRFFAVRPEGSVSTLKIQRTERGDSAVYLCASSSVTEPYNSPLHFGNGTRLTVT.

The chain combines TRBV4-2 with TRBJ1-3; 7 bases fit TRBD1. This CDR3 comprises 14 residues. Germline values: CDR1 LGHNA, CDR2 YNFKEQ. The V and J ends lost 4 bases and 4 bases, in that order; junction bases with no gene match: 4. The CDR3 bases are TGTGCCAGCAGCCCGACAGGGCGCGGAAACACCATATATTTT. This gives the protein CASSPTGRGNTIYF.

The gene calls are TRBV5-1 and TRBJ1-1; unclear D gene. The V end was cut by 1 base, the J end by 1 base, with 5 bases between. The CDR3 length is 13 residues. CDR1 is SGHRS and CDR2 is YFSETQ in the germline V gene. The CDR3 DNA sequence: TGCGCCAGCAGCTTGAGTCAGAACACTGAAGCTTTCTTT. It codes for CASSLSQNTEAFF.

This clone appeared once. The chain uses TRBV7-3 and TRBJ2-2; D possibly corresponds to TRBD2 (6 bases). Trimming stripped 1 base from V and 5 bases from J, with 11 bases between. The CDR3 consists of 15 residues. Germline CDR1 and CDR2: SGHTA and FQGTGA. As DNA, the CDR3 is TGTGCCAGCAGCTTAAGTAGCGGAGGGACCGGGGAGCTGTTTTTT. It specifies CASSLSSGGTGELFF.

This chain joins TRBV6-1 and TRBJ1-4; D uncertain. Germline values: CDR1 MNHNS, CDR2 SASEGT. The CDR3 is 13 residues long. The V end was cut by 7 bases, the J end by 3 bases, with 9 bases between. Here the CDR3 reads CASMEIANEKLFF. For the CDR3, the DNA is TGTGCCAGCATGGAGATAGCTAATGAAAAACTGTTTTTT.

The gene calls are TRBV6-5 and TRBJ2-2; no reliable D call. Germline CDR1 is MNHEY and CDR2 is SVGAGI. This CDR3 has 14 amino acids. V lost 7 bases to trimming and J lost 1 base, with 10 bases between them. The CDR3 here is CASTEYVNTGELFF. The CDR3 nucleotides read TGTGCCAGCACTGAATACGTGAACACCGGGGAGCTGTTTTTT.

The rearrangement joins TRBV6-1 to TRBJ2-7; D is unclear. The CDR3 runs 11 residues. Trimming took off 3 bases at V and 6 bases at J, with 6 bases between the two ends. Looked up from germline, CDR1 is MNHNS and CDR2 is SASEGT. The CDR3 nucleotides are TGTGCCAGCAGTGAGGTCGGCGAGCAGTACTTC. This sequence encodes CASSEVGEQYF.

The chain recombines TRBV6-1 with TRBJ1-2; 9 positions agree with TRBD1. The CDR3 totals 14 residues. The germline CDR1 and CDR2 sequences are MNHNS and SASEGT. V was clipped by 3 bases and J by 4 bases; unmatched bases: 3. The CDR3: CASSDGTGLYGYTF. In nucleotides, the CDR3 is TGTGCCAGCAGTGACGGGACAGGGCTCTATGGCTACACCTTC.

J is TRBJ1-3 and V is TRBV5-1; 9 bases fit TRBD1. V trimming: 3 bases; J trimming: 0 bases; junction bases outside the gene matches: 4. Germline V gene sequence: CDR1 SGHRS, CDR2 YFSETQ. The CDR3 loop spans 16 amino acids. Written as DNA, the CDR3 is TGCGCCAGCAGCTACCGGACAGGGGCCTCTGGAAACACCATATATTTT. It translates to CASSYRTGASGNTIYF.

The chain has TRBV5-4 and TRBJ2-3; 9 bases are a match to TRBD1. V gave up 4 bases and J gave up 1 base; unmatched junction bases: 4. The CDR3 is made up of 15 amino acids. Germline V gene sequence: CDR1 SGHNT, CDR2 YYREEE (reference sequence). The CDR3 coding sequence is TGTGCCAGCAGCCCACAGGGGGCCGGCACAGATACGCAGTATTTT. Its translation: CASSPQGAGTDTQYF. The full variable domain, rest sourced from reference TRBV5-4 and TRBJ2-3, is ETGVTQSPTHLIKTRGQQVTLRCSSQSGHNTVSWYQQALGQGPQFIFQYYREEENGRGNFPPRFSGLQFPNYSSELNVNALELDDSALYLCASSPQGAGTDTQYFGPGTRLTVL.

DNA for the CDR3: TGTGCCAGCAGGACAGGGGGGGATGAAAAACTGTTTTTT. Translating gives CASRTGGDEKLFF. The rearrangement links TRBV6-6 to TRBJ1-4, with 9 nucleotides matching TRBD1. Germline V lookup: CDR1 MNHNY, CDR2 SVGAGI (reference sequence). This CDR3 spans 13 amino acids. Unmatched junction bases numbered 2, after V lost 6 bases and J lost 6 bases.

This clone has a single count. This chain uses TRBV6-1 with TRBJ2-7; 7 nucleotides align to TRBD2. This CDR3 spans 13 amino acids. CDR1 is MNHNS and CDR2 is SASEGT in the germline V gene. V lost 5 bases and J lost 7; bases outside the gene matches: 8. Here the CDR3 reads CASSLGGSKEQYF. The CDR3 coding sequence is TGTGCCAGCAGTCTCGGGGGGTCCAAGGAGCAGTACTTC.

The CDR3 here is CASSWLETGELFF. In nucleotides, the CDR3 is TGTGCCAGCAGCTGGCTAGAGACCGGGGAGCTGTTTTTT. The rearrangement joins TRBV7-2 to TRBJ2-2; unclear D gene. V was trimmed by 4 bases and J by 5 bases, leaving 8 bases between them. Germline CDR1 SGHTA, CDR2 FQGNSA. The CDR3 consists of 13 residues.

The genes are TRBV6-1 and TRBJ2-2, with 8 bases fitting TRBD1. CDR1 is MNHNS, CDR2 SASEGT, per germline. This CDR3 has 13 residues. V lost 7 bases, J lost 7 bases, and 5 bases stayed unmatched. The chain's CDR3 is CASTQGAGGELFF. The CDR3 DNA is TGTGCCAGCACTCAGGGGGCGGGCGGGGAGCTGTTTTTT.

The chain couples TRBV7-9 to TRBJ2-1; no firm D call. Germline assignment: CDR1 SEHNR and CDR2 FQNEAQ (reference sequence). Trimming left V 2 bases short and J 7 bases short, with 6 bases between. CDR3 size: 12 residues. The DNA of the CDR3 is TGTGCCAGCAGCTTATCTAGGAATGAGCAGTTCTTC. This sequence encodes CASSLSRNEQFF.

The chain couples TRBV6-6 to TRBJ2-7; D is perhaps TRBD2 (6 bases). Germline values: CDR1 MNHNY, CDR2 SVGAGI (reference sequence). This CDR3 is 15 amino acids long. The V end lost 4 bases, the J end lost 0 bases, and 13 bases lay between the germline ends. CDR3 coding DNA: TGTGCCAGCAGTTCCGGAGGGACCCACTCCTACGAGCAGTACTTC. Translating gives CASSSGGTHSYEQYF.

This chain uses TRBV5-6 with TRBJ2-2; no reliable D call. Germline V gene data show CDR1 as SGHDT and CDR2 as YYEEEE. This CDR3 contains 14 residues. V lost 0 bases and J 1 base, leaving 4 bases between the germline ends. For the CDR3, the DNA is TGTGCCAGCAGCTTGGTCGAGAACACCGGGGAGCTGTTTTTT. Its protein product is CASSLVENTGELFF.

V gene TRBV7-2 combines with J gene TRBJ2-1; the match to TRBD1 covers 7 bases. V gave up 5 bases and J gave up 6 bases; unmatched junction bases: 10. The CDR3 totals 15 residues. Per the germline V gene, CDR1 is SGHTA and CDR2 is FQGNSA. In DNA form, the CDR3 reads TGTGCCAGCAGCGCCACTCCCAACAGGGGCAATGAGCAGTTCTTC. It encodes CASSATPNRGNEQFF.